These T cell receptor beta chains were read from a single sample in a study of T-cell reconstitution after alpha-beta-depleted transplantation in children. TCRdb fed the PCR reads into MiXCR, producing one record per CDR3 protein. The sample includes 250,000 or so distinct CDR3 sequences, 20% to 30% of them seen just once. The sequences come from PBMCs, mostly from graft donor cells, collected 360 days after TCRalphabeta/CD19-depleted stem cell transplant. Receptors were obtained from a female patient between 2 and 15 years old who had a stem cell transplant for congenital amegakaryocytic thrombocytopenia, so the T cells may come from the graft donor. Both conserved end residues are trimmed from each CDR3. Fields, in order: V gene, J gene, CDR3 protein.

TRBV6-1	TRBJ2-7	ASSRDTAYEQY
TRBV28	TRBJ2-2	ASRPALANTGELF
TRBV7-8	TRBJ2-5	ASSIQETQY
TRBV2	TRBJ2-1	ASSEAGTEQF
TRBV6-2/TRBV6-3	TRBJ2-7	ASSYSFWSYEQY
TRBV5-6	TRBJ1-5	ASSGGPGDQPQH
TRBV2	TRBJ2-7	ASIMALRQY
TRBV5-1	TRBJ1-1	ASSWGLGNTEAF
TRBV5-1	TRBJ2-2	ASRVAGNTGELF
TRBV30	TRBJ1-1	AWHGRFSTEAF
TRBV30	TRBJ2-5	AWRAQYLETQY
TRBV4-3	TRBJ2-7	ASSHRTGIFYYEQY
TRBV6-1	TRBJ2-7	ASSPTAGVKTYEQY
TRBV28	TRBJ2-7	ASSPSYRGPYEQY
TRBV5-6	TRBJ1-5	AEGGGPQPQH
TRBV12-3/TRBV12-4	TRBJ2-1	ASNPSYIGGEQF
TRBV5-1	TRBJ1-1	ASSWGQGQTEAF
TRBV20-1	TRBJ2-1	SARKNEQGRDEQF
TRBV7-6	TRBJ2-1	ASSEQGAIGYNEQF
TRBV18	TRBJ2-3	ASSPELGTDTQY
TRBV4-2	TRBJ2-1	ASSQVAASDYNEQF
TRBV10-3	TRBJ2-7	AISEPRNAGQKDYEQY
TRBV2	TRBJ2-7	ASSGGIHSYEQY
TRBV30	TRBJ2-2	AWSSWTGGAGELF
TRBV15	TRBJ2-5	DCVETQY
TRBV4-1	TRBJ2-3	ASTRTSPSTDTQY
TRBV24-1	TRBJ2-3	ATSGVRGRADTQY
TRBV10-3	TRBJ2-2	ATAGTNTGELF
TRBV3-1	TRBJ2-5	ASSQLAGVQETQY
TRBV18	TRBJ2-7	ASSPRGGDEQY
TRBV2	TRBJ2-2	ATQSGRALGGELF
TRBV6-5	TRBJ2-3	ASSNPGLSSTDTQY
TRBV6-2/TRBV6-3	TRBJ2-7	ASREELGREIYEQY
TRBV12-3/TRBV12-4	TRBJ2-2	ASTRWAGGIAGELF
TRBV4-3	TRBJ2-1	ASSQEGLAEGAYNEQF
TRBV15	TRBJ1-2	ATSNPGYSGYT
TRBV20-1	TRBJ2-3	SAMRETSTDTQY
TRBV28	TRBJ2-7	ASRPTGTGKYEQY
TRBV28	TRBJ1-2	ASRLTGVYGYT
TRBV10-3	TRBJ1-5	AIIRTDYQPQH
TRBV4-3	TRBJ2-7	ASSQDGTRGSYEQY
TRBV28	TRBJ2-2	ATKGQLNTGELF
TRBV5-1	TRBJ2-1	ASSNRDRGLSSYNEQF
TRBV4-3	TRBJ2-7	ASSPTTHPTYEQY
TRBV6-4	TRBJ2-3	ASSETALRTDTQY
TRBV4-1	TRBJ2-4	ASSLRTGENIQY
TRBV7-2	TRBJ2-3	ASRQWDTDTQY
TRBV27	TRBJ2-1	ASSFRSVWRGGTHNEQF
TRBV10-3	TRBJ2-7	AISVVWGYEQY
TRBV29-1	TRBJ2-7	SAQIPYEQY
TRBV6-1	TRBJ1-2	ASSPIGGNVLGNYGYT
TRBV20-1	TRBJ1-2	SARDRGYGYT
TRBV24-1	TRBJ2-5	ATSTAVPGAETQY